Sequencing of this T cell receptor beta chain was carried out in a study of blood T cells in healthy people across ages. Using a J-beta primer mix together with a sample-barcoded 5' primer, a second PCR was run for 7 to 11 cycles. TCRdb passed the 5' RACE reads through MiXCR, listing each CDR3 protein once. The sample has 580,000 or so distinct CDR3 sequences, around 48% seen once. Trimming removed 7 bases at V and 5 bases at J, with 17 bases between. Germline V lookup: CDR1 MNHEY, CDR2 SMNVEV (reference sequence). This CDR3 has 14 residues. Healthy Caucasians from Russia aged about 6 to 90 served as donors. A few counts support this clonotype.

This rearrangement joins TRBV27 to TRBJ1-1, with a tentative D call TRBD1 (6 bases). The TCR originated in a man of 80 years or more in good health. Sequencing was done on a sample of blood. For the CDR3, the DNA is TGTGCCAGCACCCTCAGGGGAGGGAGAACTGAAGCTTTCTTT. Translation gives CASTLRGGRTEAFF.